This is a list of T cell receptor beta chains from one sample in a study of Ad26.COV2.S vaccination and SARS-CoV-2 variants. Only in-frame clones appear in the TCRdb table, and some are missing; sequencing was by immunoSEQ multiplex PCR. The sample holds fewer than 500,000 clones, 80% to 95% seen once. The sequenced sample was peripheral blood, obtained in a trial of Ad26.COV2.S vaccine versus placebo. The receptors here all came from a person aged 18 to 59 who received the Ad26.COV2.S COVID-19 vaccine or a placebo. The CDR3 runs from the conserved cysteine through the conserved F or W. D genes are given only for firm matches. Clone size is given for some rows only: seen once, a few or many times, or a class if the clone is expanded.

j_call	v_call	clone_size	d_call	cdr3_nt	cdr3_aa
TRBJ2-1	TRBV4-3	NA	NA	TGCGCCAGCAGCCAAGCAAGGAGGCAGGGGTCCAACAATGAGCAGTTCTTC	CASSQARRQGSNNEQFF
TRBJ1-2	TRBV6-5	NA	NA	TGTGCCAGCAGTTACTCGGCAGACGGCGGCTACACCTTC	CASSYSADGGYTF
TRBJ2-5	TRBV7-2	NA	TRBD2	TGTGCCAGCAGCGTCTGGCGGGAGGTCGCTGAGACCCAGTACTTC	CASSVWREVAETQYF
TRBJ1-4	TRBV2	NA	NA	TGTGCCAGCAGCCGCCTGGGGGTTGGGGATGAAAAACTGTTTTTT	CASSRLGVGDEKLFF
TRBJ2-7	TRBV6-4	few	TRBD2	TGTGCCAGCAGTGAAAGACTAGCGGGAGCCTACGAGCAGTACTTC	CASSERLAGAYEQYF
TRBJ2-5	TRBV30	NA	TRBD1	TGTGCCTGGAGTGGGGACAGGGGAGAGACCCAGTACTTC	CAWSGDRGETQYF
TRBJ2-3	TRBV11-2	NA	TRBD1	TGTGCCAGCAGCTCGCAGACAGGGGTTGCAGATACGCAGTATTTT	CASSSQTGVADTQYF
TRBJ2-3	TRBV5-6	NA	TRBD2	TGTGCCAGCAGCTTCACGGGACTAGGGAACCCAGATACGCAGTATTTT	CASSFTGLGNPDTQYF
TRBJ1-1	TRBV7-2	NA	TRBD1	TGTGCCAGCAGCTTGAATCAGGGGGCGTATTTGGTGGACGCTGAAGCTTTCTTT	CASSLNQGAYLVDAEAFF
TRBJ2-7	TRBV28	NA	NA	TGTGCCAGCAGCTCCGGGACCCGAGAGCAGTACTTC	CASSSGTREQYF
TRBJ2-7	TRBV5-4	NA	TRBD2	TGTGCCAGCAGCTCCCTCGGAGCGGGGTCCTACGAGCAGTACTTC	CASSSLGAGSYEQYF
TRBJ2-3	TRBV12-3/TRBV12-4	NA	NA	TGTGCCAGCAGTTTTGGGGCCACAGATACGCAGTATTTT	CASSFGATDTQYF
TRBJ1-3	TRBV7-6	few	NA	TGTGCCAGCCGCGGCTTTTCTGGAAACACCATATATTTT	CASRGFSGNTIYF
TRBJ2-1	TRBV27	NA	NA	TGTGCCAGCAGTTTAATAGGACTCGGCTCCTACAATGAGCAGTTCTTC	CASSLIGLGSYNEQFF
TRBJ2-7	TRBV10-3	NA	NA	TGTGCCATCAGTGAAGGGGCAACGACCACCTACGAGCAGTACTTC	CAISEGATTTYEQYF
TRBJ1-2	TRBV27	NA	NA	TGTGCCAGCAGTTTTAAACCTAACTATGGCTACACCTTC	CASSFKPNYGYTF
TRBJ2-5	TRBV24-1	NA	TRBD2	TGTGCCACCAGTGACCCGGCAGCGGGAGTGAGAGAGACCCAGTACTTC	CATSDPAAGVRETQYF
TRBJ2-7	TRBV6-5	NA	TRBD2	TGTGCCAGCGGGTTAGCGGGAGGCCATTACGAGCAGTACTTC	CASGLAGGHYEQYF
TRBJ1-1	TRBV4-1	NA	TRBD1	TGCGCCAGCAGCCGATTTCGGACAGGGGCGGGCACTGAAGCTTTCTTT	CASSRFRTGAGTEAFF
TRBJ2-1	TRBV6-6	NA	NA	TGTGCCAGCATCTTAGACAATGAGCAGTTCTTC	CASILDNEQFF
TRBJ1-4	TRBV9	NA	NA	TGTGCCAGCACTGTAGGCGGGACAACTAATGAAAAACTGTTTTTT	CASTVGGTTNEKLFF
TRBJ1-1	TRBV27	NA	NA	TGTGCCAGCAGTCCGTGGATGGGGGGCACTGAAGCTTTCTTT	CASSPWMGGTEAFF
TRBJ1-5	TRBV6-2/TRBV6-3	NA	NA	TGTGCCAGCAGTCCGGGGCAGGGTTTCAATCAGCCCCAGCATTTT	CASSPGQGFNQPQHF
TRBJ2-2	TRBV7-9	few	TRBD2	TGTGCCAGCAGCTCGACTAGCGGCACCGGGGAGCTGTTTTTT	CASSSTSGTGELFF
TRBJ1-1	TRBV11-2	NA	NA	TGTGCCAGCAGCCGGACACTCCTGAACACTGAAGCTTTCTTT	CASSRTLLNTEAFF
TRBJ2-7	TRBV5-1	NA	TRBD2	TGCGCGAGCAACAGAGCAGCGGGAGTTTACAACGAGCAGTACTTC	CASNRAAGVYNEQYF
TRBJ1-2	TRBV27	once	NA	TGTGCCAGCAGTTTACAGGGCCTCTATGGCTACACCTTC	CASSLQGLYGYTF
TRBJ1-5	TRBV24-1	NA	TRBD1	TGTGCCACCAGTGAACAGGGGATGGGCAATCAGCCCCAGCATTTT	CATSEQGMGNQPQHF
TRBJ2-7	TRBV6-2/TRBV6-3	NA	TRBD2	TGTGCCAGCAGTTACTCGACTCGGACTAGCAGCGACGAGCAGTACTTC	CASSYSTRTSSDEQYF
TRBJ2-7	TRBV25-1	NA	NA	TGTGCCAGCAGCCCTCCGGGACAATACTACGAGCAGTACTTC	CASSPPGQYYEQYF
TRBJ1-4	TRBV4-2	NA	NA	TGTGCCAGCAGCCTTATGAGGGGTGAGAATGAAAAACTGTTTTTT	CASSLMRGENEKLFF
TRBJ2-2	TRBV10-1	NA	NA	TGCGCCAGCAGTGAGGACGGGGAAAACACCGGGGAGCTGTTTTTT	CASSEDGENTGELFF
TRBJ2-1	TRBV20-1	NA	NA	TGCAGTGCTAGTAGGGCTAATGAGCAGTTCTTC	CSASRANEQFF
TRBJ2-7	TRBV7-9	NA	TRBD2	TGTGCCAGCAGCTCCCCCACCGGGACTAGCCCACTCTACGAGCAGTACTTC	CASSSPTGTSPLYEQYF
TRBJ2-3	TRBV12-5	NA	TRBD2	TGTGCTAGTGGTCGGGGACTAGCGGGAGCAGATACGCAGTATTTT	CASGRGLAGADTQYF
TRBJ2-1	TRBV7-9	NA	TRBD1	TGTGCCAGCAGCCCCCGGGACAGGAGTTACAATGAGCAGTTCTTC	CASSPRDRSYNEQFF
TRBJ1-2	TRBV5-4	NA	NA	TGTGCCAGCAGCTTGGACAGGGATAACTATGGCTACACCTTC	CASSLDRDNYGYTF
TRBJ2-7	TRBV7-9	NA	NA	TGTGCCAGCAGCCCGAGGCAGGGTGGGACCTACGAGCAGTACTTC	CASSPRQGGTYEQYF
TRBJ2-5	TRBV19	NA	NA	TGTGCCAGTAGTATCAGGCTGGAGGGGACCCAGTACTTC	CASSIRLEGTQYF
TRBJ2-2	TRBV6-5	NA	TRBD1	TGTGCCAGCAGTTTGGACAGGGACACCGGGGAGCTGTTTTTT	CASSLDRDTGELFF
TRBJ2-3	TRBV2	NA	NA	TGTGCCAGCAGTGTACCCGGGAGTACACGGGCAGATACGCAGTATTTT	CASSVPGSTRADTQYF
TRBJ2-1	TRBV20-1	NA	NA	TGCAGTGCTAGTCCCTACAATGAGCAGTTCTTC	CSASPYNEQFF
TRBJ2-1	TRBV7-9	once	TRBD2	TGTGCCAGCAGCTTTGGGCCGGGCGGGAGTGTGGACAATGAGCAGTTCTTC	CASSFGPGGSVDNEQFF
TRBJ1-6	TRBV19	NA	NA	TGTGCCAGTAGTATAGGGCTCCCTGACAGCTCCTATAATTCACCCCTCCACTTT	CASSIGLPDSSYNSPLHF
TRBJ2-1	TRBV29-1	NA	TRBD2	TGCAGCGGTAGACTAGCGACCTACAATGAGCAGTTCTTC	CSGRLATYNEQFF
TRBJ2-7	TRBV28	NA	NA	TGTGCCAGCAATCGGCTAGAGGGCTCCTACGAGCAGTACTTC	CASNRLEGSYEQYF
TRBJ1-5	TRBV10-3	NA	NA	TGTGCCAGCCGACAGGGCAATCAGCCCCAGCATTTT	CASRQGNQPQHF
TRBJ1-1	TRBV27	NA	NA	TGTGCCAGCAGGCACAACCTGATACAGGGAAACACTGAAGCTTTCTTT	CASRHNLIQGNTEAFF
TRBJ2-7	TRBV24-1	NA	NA	TGTGCCACCAGTAGGGATGGCGAGCAGTACTTC	CATSRDGEQYF
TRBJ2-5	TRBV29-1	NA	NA	TGCAGCGTTGAACGGGCAGGGGGGGAGACCCAGTACTTC	CSVERAGGETQYF
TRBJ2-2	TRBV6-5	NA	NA	TGTGCCAGCAGTTTTAATTTAGGGGGGGAGCTGTTTTTT	CASSFNLGGELFF
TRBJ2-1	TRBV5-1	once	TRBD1	TGCGCCAGCAGCTTGGGGGACAGTCCCTCTTACAATGAGCAGTTCTTC	CASSLGDSPSYNEQFF
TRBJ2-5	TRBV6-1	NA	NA	TGTGCCAGCAGTGAAGACTGGTCCCAAGAGACCCAGTACTTC	CASSEDWSQETQYF